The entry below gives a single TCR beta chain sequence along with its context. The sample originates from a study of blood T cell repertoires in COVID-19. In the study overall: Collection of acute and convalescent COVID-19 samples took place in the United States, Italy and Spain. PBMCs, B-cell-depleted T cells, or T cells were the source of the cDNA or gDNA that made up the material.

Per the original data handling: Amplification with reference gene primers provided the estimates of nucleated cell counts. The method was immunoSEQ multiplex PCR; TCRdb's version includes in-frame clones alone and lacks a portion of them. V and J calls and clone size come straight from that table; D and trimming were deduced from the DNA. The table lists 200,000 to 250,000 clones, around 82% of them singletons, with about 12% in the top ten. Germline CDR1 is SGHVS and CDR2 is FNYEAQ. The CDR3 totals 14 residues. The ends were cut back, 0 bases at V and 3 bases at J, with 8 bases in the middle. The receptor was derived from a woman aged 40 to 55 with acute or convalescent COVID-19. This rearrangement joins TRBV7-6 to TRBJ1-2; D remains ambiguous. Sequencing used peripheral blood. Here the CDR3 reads CASSLAEGDYGYTF. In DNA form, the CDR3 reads TGTGCCAGCAGCTTAGCGGAGGGAGACTATGGCTACACCTTC. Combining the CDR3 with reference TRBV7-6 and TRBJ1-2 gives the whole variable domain GAGVSQSPRYKVTKRGQDVALRCDPISGHVSLYWYRQALGQGPEFLTYFNYEAQQDKSGLPNDRFSAERPEGSISTLTIQRTEQRDSAMYRCASSLAEGDYGYTFGSGTRLTVV.